The clone carrying this TCR beta chain came up once. Its matching antigen is unknown. This table comes from immunoSEQ multiplex PCR, and its TCRdb copy is limited to in-frame clones, with some not included. The table records about 310,000 clones, roughly 88% of them present only once. The germline CDR1 and CDR2 sequences are SEHNR and FQNEAQ (reference sequence). The CDR3 covers 13 residues. V dropped 8 bases and J dropped 1 base, with 12 bases sitting between them. The data were taken from a study of cytomegalovirus exposure and HLA in healthy donors. Study-wide results and limits: Investigators reported under 200 TCR beta chains as tied to cytomegalovirus. Subsequent analysis found a tendency for first-cohort TCR clusters to co-occur within the approximately 130 validation repertoires.

J is TRBJ2-7 and V is TRBV7-9; D is possibly TRBD2 (6 bases). This sequence originates from a young man in good health and CMV-seronegative. Material: PBMCs. The CDR3 here is CASHGDLSYEQYF. CDR3 sequence (DNA): TGTGCCAGCCACGGGGACTTGTCCTACGAGCAGTACTTC. Full variable domain (missing parts from reference TRBV7-9 and TRBJ2-7): DTGVSQNPRHKITKRGQNVTFRCDPISEHNRLYWYRQTLGQGPEFLTYFQNEAQLEKSRLLSDRFSAERPKGSFSTLEIQRTEQGDSAMYLCASHGDLSYEQYFGPGTRLTVT.